A selection of T cell receptor beta chains follows, all from one sample in a study of blood T cell repertoires in COVID-19. The protocol was immunoSEQ multiplex PCR, while the TCRdb copy is restricted to in-frame clones and leaves out a portion. Here the sample spans 300,000 to 450,000 clones, roughly four fifths being singletons. The material sequenced was peripheral blood. The receptors come from a human donor with acute or convalescent COVID-19. The donor label of this sample is uncertain. The CDR3 runs from the conserved cysteine through the conserved F or W. A D gene is named only where the DNA matches it firmly. Clone size appears in some rows only: once, few, many, or a class for an expanded clone.

D	V	J	size	DNA	CDR3
TRBD2	TRBV3-1/TRBV3-2	TRBJ2-1	.	TGTGCCAGCAGCCAAGAAGAGACTAGCGGGAACAATGAGCAGTTCTTC	CASSQEETSGNNEQFF
.	TRBV7-6	TRBJ2-7	few	TGTGCCAGCAGCTTAGGTGCCGGGGTTGGCTCCTACGAGCAGTACTTC	CASSLGAGVGSYEQYF
TRBD1	TRBV2	TRBJ1-1	once	TGTGCCAGCTTCACGGGGCAGGGGGAGAAAGAAGCTTTCTTT	CASFTGQGEKEAFF
TRBD1	TRBV2	TRBJ1-5	.	TGTGCCAGCAGTGTCGGACAGGGGTTCAATCAGCCCCAGCATTTT	CASSVGQGFNQPQHF
.	TRBV15	TRBJ1-2	.	TGTGCCACCAGCAGAGATAGGACAGAGACGTCTGGCTACACCTTC	CATSRDRTETSGYTF
TRBD2	TRBV5-4	TRBJ2-5	.	TGTGCCAGCAGCCTAGCGGGCCGGGGCGAGACCCAGTACTTC	CASSLAGRGETQYF
.	TRBV3-1/TRBV3-2	TRBJ1-5	.	TGTGCCAGCAGCCGGAGCCGTAATAGCAATCAGCCCCAGCATTTT	CASSRSRNSNQPQHF
.	TRBV27	TRBJ1-6	.	TGTGCCAGCAGTTTAAGGAGTATTAGCTCCTATAATTCACCCCTCCACTTT	CASSLRSISSYNSPLHF
TRBD1	TRBV11-3	TRBJ2-2	few	TGTGCCAGCAGCCCGGGACAGGGTTTGGGGCGAGGCACCGGGGAGCTGTTTTTT	CASSPGQGLGRGTGELFF
.	TRBV7-9	TRBJ1-1	once	TGTGCCAGCAGCTCTAGACAGGAAGCTTTCTTT	CASSSRQEAFF
.	TRBV12-5	TRBJ2-3	.	TGTGCTAGTGGTCTTTCGGGGACTAGCACAGATACGCAGTATTTT	CASGLSGTSTDTQYF
TRBD2	TRBV30	TRBJ2-1	.	TGTGCCTGGAGAGGGCTAGCGGGATCAAGTGAGTTCTTC	CAWRGLAGSSEFF
.	TRBV7-9	TRBJ1-1	.	TGTGCCAGCAGCTTCCAGGAGAACACTGAAGCTTTCTTT	CASSFQENTEAFF
TRBD1	TRBV28	TRBJ2-1	.	TGTGCCAGCAGACCTACAGGGGCGAGCTCCTACAATGAGCAGTTCTTC	CASRPTGASSYNEQFF
TRBD2	TRBV18	TRBJ2-2	.	TGTGCCAGCTCACCCCCCGAGAAGAGGTGGGGGGGCACCGGGGAGCTGTTTTTT	CASSPPEKRWGGTGELFF
.	TRBV18	TRBJ2-2	.	TGTGCCAGCTCACCATGGAGGAACACCGGGGAGCTGTTTTTT	CASSPWRNTGELFF
TRBD2	TRBV7-7	TRBJ2-2	.	TGTGCCAGCAGCGCCGGGACTACCCGAGGAGGGGGGGAGCTGTTTTTT	CASSAGTTRGGGELFF
TRBD2	TRBV2	TRBJ2-2	.	TGTGCCAGCAGCGCCTCCCGCCGACTAGCCACCGGGGAGCTGTTTTTT	CASSASRRLATGELFF
.	TRBV7-9	TRBJ1-1	.	TGTGCCAGCAGCTTTGAGGGTTACACTGAAGCTTTCTTT	CASSFEGYTEAFF
.	TRBV7-2	TRBJ1-5	.	TGTGCCAGCAGCTTAGCGTTGCCAGGGCGTCAGCCCCAGCATTTT	CASSLALPGRQPQHF
.	TRBV5-6	TRBJ2-5	.	TGTGCCAGCAGCTTACGACCGGGACTGCTCCAAAGGGGAGAGACCCAGTACTTC	CASSLRPGLLQRGETQYF
.	TRBV5-4	TRBJ1-2	.	TGTGCCAGCAGCTGGAGCGGGAGACGGTATGGCTACACCTTC	CASSWSGRRYGYTF
.	TRBV30	TRBJ2-1	.	TGTGCCTGGAGTACAGGGTCCAATGAGCAGTTCTTC	CAWSTGSNEQFF
TRBD1	TRBV30	TRBJ1-4	.	TGTGCCTGGAGCGGCCCGGGACAGAGGAAATTTTTT	CAWSGPGQRKFF
TRBD1	TRBV5-1	TRBJ1-1	.	TGCGCCAGCAGCTCCGCTAGACAGGGAATTGAAGCTTTCTTT	CASSSARQGIEAFF